These 30 T cell receptor beta chains were all obtained from the same sample, sequenced in a study of T-cell reconstitution after alpha-beta-depleted transplantation in children. During its preparation, the TCRbeta library received unique molecular identifiers. TCRdb re-called the PCR reads through MiXCR, storing one row per CDR3 protein. The sample has approximately 640,000 distinct CDR3 sequences, roughly 17% seen once; the top ten hold approximately 1%. The specimen was PBMCs from the stem cell graft donor, collected from the stem cell graft. Receptors were obtained from a human donor who donated a stem cell graft to a child with acute myeloid leukemia.

This clonotype has just a few counts. V gene TRBV12-3 or TRBV12-4 combines with J gene TRBJ2-1; 10 bases are a match to TRBD1. The CDR3 has 16 residues. J lost 4 bases, V lost 1 base, and 4 bases had no gene match. In DNA, the CDR3 is TGTGCCAGCAGTTTAGGTGAGGGACAGGGGTACAATGAGCAGTTCTTC. Amino acid sequence: CASSLGEGQGYNEQFF.

The chain joins TRBV4-1 to TRBJ2-1; the match to TRBD2 covers 8 bases. This CDR3 is built from 17 residues. With V trimmed by 0 bases and J by 4 bases, 8 bases remained unmatched. Germline loops: CDR1 MGHRA, CDR2 YSYEKL. The CDR3 region has the DNA TGCGCCAGCAGCCAAGAGTTGGCGGGGGGCTCATACAATGAGCAGTTCTTC. Translation: CASSQELAGGSYNEQFF.

Details on this clonotype: A much more abundant neighbour one base away suggests this may be a read error. V gene TRBV7-3 combines with J gene TRBJ2-5, with TRBD2 matching over 8 bases. Germline CDR1 SGHTA, CDR2 FQGTGA. The CDR3 runs to 15 residues. The CDR3 loop is CASSHGLASQENQYF. DNA of the CDR3: TGTGCCAGCAGCCATGGACTAGCCTCGCAAGAGAACCAGTACTTC.

At least ten counts were recorded for this clonotype. Written as DNA, the CDR3 is TGTGCCAGCAGCTTGTCCCCTATGGATTTATACGAGCAGTACGTC. It translates to CASSLSPMDLYEQYV. The chain combines TRBV5-5 with TRBJ2-7; no definite D call. The CDR3 runs 15 residues. Germline loops: CDR1 SGHKS, CDR2 YYEKEE (reference sequence). V lost 1 base to trimming and J lost 4 bases, with 15 bases between them.

CDR3 residues: CASRMERTETQYF. CDR3 in DNA: TGCGCCAGCAGAATGGAGCGAACGGAGACCCAGTACTTC. The rearrangement links TRBV5-1 to TRBJ2-5; D is uncertain. Germline assignment: CDR1 SGHRS and CDR2 YFSETQ. The CDR3 runs 13 residues. V was cut by 5 bases and J by 5 bases, with 13 bases left in between.

This clonotype has just a few counts. CDR3 sequence: CAIRRYRGAEGYTF. In nucleotides, the CDR3 is TGTGCCATCCGCCGGTACCGGGGCGCAGAAGGCTACACCTTC. V and J are TRBV10-3 and TRBJ1-2; D may be TRBD1 (5 bases). The length of the CDR3 is 14 residues. V lost 8 bases to trimming and J lost 8 bases, with 21 bases between them. In germline, CDR1 is ENHRY, CDR2 SYGVKD.

This clonotype was counted between two and nine times. The chain recombines TRBV24-1 with TRBJ2-5; a possible D gene is TRBD1 (6 bases). This CDR3 has 18 residues. V was trimmed by 5 bases and J by 5 bases, leaving 26 bases between them. Germline V gene sequence: CDR1 KGHDR, CDR2 SFDVKD. In DNA, the CDR3 is TGTGCCACCAGTGGCCAGCCTCACGACAGGCTTGAGCCGGAGACCCAGTACTTC. Amino acids: CATSGQPHDRLEPETQYF.

This chain joins TRBV5-1 and TRBJ1-5; D uncertain. The CDR3 totals 16 residues. Per the germline V gene, CDR1 is SGHRS and CDR2 is YFSETQ. Trimming removed 0 bases at V and 3 bases at J, with 13 bases between. Here the CDR3 reads CASSLGELRDNQPQHF. CDR3 coding DNA: TGCGCCAGCAGCTTGGGTGAGCTTAGAGACAATCAGCCCCAGCATTTT.

This clonotype was picked up many times. This chain connects TRBV10-3 to TRBJ2-1; the D call may be TRBD1 or TRBD2 (5 bases each). In germline, CDR1 is ENHRY, CDR2 SYGVKD. The CDR3 spans 14 residues. V was trimmed by 3 bases and J by 4 bases, leaving 10 bases between them. This CDR3 is CAISDGDEYNEQFF. CDR3 sequence (DNA): TGTGCCATCAGTGATGGGGACGAGTACAATGAGCAGTTCTTC.

In its sample, this clonotype was seen a few times. The chain joins TRBV24-1 to TRBJ1-2, with D unresolved. The V gene lost 3 bases and the J gene lost 8 bases, with 15 bases spanning the gap. CDR1 is KGHDR, CDR2 SFDVKD, per germline. The CDR3 contains 14 residues. CDR3: CATSDPDGPKGYTF. The CDR3 nucleotides read TGTGCCACCAGTGATCCCGACGGCCCTAAGGGCTACACCTTC.

This clonotype was seen a few times. This chain uses TRBV4-3 with TRBJ2-2; D is unclear. CDR3 size: 13 residues. Trimming left V 0 bases short and J 7 bases short, with 6 bases between. Looked up from germline, CDR1 is LGHNA and CDR2 is YSLEER. DNA of the CDR3: TGCGCCAGCAGCCAAGAACCGATCGGGGAGCTGTTTTTT. Translated: CASSQEPIGELFF.

The V gene is TRBV2, the J gene TRBJ2-1; tentative D call: TRBD1 (5 bases). Germline CDR1 and CDR2: SNHLY and FYNNEI. V was clipped by 6 bases and J by 9 bases, with 12 bases between them. This CDR3 is built from 12 residues. The CDR3 DNA reads as TGTGCCAGCAGACAGGTTAATGTTGAGCAGTTCTTC. Encoded protein: CASRQVNVEQFF.

This clonotype was counted a few times. The V and J genes are TRBV28 and TRBJ2-1; D gene uncertain. The CDR3 is made up of 14 amino acids. Germline-derived CDR1 and CDR2 are MDHEN and SYDVKM. The V gene lost 7 bases and the J gene lost 4 bases, with 14 bases spanning the gap. DNA of the CDR3: TGTGCCAGCACCCCGGCGCTAAGTTACAATGAGCAGTTCTTC. Its protein is CASTPALSYNEQFF.

The sample holds one count of this clonotype. This chain links TRBV5-1 with TRBJ1-3, with D uncertain. The CDR3 is made up of 16 amino acids. The V end lost 4 bases, the J end lost 0 bases, and 14 bases lay between the germline ends. The germline V gene has CDR1 SGHRS and CDR2 YFSETQ. CDR3 nucleotide sequence: TGCGCCAGCAGCCCCACCGCGGCCTTCTCTGGAAACACCATATATTTT. Encoded protein: CASSPTAAFSGNTIYF.

This clonotype showed up just a few times. The CDR3 sequence is CASSLLGEPYGYTF. Here the CDR3 DNA reads TGTGCCAGCAGCCTCCTAGGGGAGCCCTATGGCTACACCTTC. This chain joins TRBV6-2 or TRBV6-3 and TRBJ1-2; a possible D gene is TRBD1 (5 bases). The V gene's germline CDR1 is MNHEY and CDR2 SVGEGT. This CDR3 has 14 amino acids. V lost 6 bases to trimming and J lost 4 bases, with 15 bases between them.

In regard to this clonotype: A much larger clone lies one base from this, so it may be a read error. V and J are TRBV9 and TRBJ2-7, with D perhaps matching TRBD1 (5 bases). Germline CDR1 is SGDLS and CDR2 is YYNGEE. The length of the CDR3 is 13 residues. The CDR3 DNA follows: TGTGCCGGCAGCGTAGATGGACACGACGAGCAGTACTTC. Its translation is CAGSVDGHDEQYF.

The rearrangement joins TRBV11-1 to TRBJ2-7; 7 nucleotides line up with TRBD1. The ends lost 5 bases at V and 2 bases at J; junction bases unmatched: 3. The CDR3 totals 13 residues. Germline V CDR1 and CDR2: SGHAT, FQDESV (reference sequence). The CDR3 loop is CASSVDRAYEQYF. DNA of the CDR3: TGTGCCAGCAGCGTCGACAGGGCCTACGAGCAGTACTTC.

This clonotype was recorded a few times. The chain has TRBV6-5 and TRBJ2-7; a weak D match, TRBD1 (6 bases). Per the germline V gene, CDR1 is MNHEY and CDR2 is SVGAGI. Trimming removed 0 bases from V and 1 base from J, with 13 bases in between. The CDR3 contains 16 residues. Written as DNA, the CDR3 is TGTGCCAGCAGTTACTCAGCGAGGGGGTTATCCTACGAGCAGTACTTC. It specifies CASSYSARGLSYEQYF.

V and J are TRBV3-1 and TRBJ1-1; the D is unclear. Germline V gene lookup returns CDR1 LGHDT and CDR2 YNNKEL (reference sequence). The CDR3 covers 12 residues. The ends were cut back, 1 base at V and 6 bases at J, with 6 bases in the middle. The CDR3 is CASSQAGAEAFF. Written as DNA, the CDR3 is TGTGCCAGCAGCCAAGCTGGTGCTGAAGCTTTCTTT.

There are a few counts of this clonotype. The V and J genes are TRBV9 and TRBJ2-2; TRBD1 might be the D (5 bases). Germline CDR1 SGDLS, CDR2 YYNGEE. The CDR3 is 15 amino acids. The V end lost 4 bases, the J end lost 4 bases, and 14 bases lay between the germline ends. CDR3 DNA sequence: TGTGCCAGCAGCCTAAAGGGGTCGGGCACCGGGGAGCTGTTTTTT. Its translation: CASSLKGSGTGELFF.

This clonotype has a single count. This clone may be a read error of a much larger clone one base away. The chain joins TRBV7-2 to TRBJ2-5; 7 bases line up with TRBD1. This CDR3 spans 17 amino acids. Germline CDR1 is SGHTA and CDR2 is FQGNSA. The CDR3 reads CASVDTGVVPYQETLYF. The CDR3 DNA follows: TGTGCCAGCGTCGATACAGGGGTCGTCCCATACCAAGAGACCCTGTACTTC.

The chain recombines TRBV7-2 with TRBJ2-6; no firm D call. V was pared by 5 bases and J by 0 bases, with 11 bases between. Germline loops: CDR1 SGHTA, CDR2 FQGNSA. CDR3 length: 16 amino acids. The CDR3 bases are TGTGCCAGCAGCCGTCGCGGCGGCTCTGGGGCCAACGTCCTGACTTTC. This encodes CASSRRGGSGANVLTF.

The V and J genes are TRBV20-1 and TRBJ1-2; D is uncertain. Per the germline V gene, CDR1 is DFQATT and CDR2 is SNEGSKA (reference sequence). The length of the CDR3 is 14 residues. The V and J ends lost 6 bases and 0 bases respectively, with 14 bases between them. CDR3 region: CSAPKAGTNYGYTF. The CDR3 DNA reads as TGCAGTGCCCCAAAGGCGGGGACTAACTATGGCTACACCTTC.

The rearrangement uses TRBV20-1 and TRBJ1-1, with D maybe TRBD1 (5 bases). With 6 bases removed from V and 11 bases from J, the gap between germline ends came to 13 bases. The CDR3 totals 10 residues. CDR1 and CDR2 (germline): DFQATT, SNEGSKA (reference sequence). For the CDR3, the DNA is TGCAGTGCCCCAGGGTTGGGGGCTTTCTTT. This encodes CSAPGLGAFF.

Only a few counts were recorded for this clonotype. The chain employs TRBV24-1 and TRBJ1-1; 11 nucleotides match TRBD1. The CDR3 is 14 amino acids. V shed 10 bases and J 1 base; nucleotides not matched to a gene: 4. The germline CDR1 and CDR2 sequences are KGHDR and SFDVKD. The CDR3: CATRTGGANTEAFF. The CDR3 coding sequence is TGTGCCACTAGGACAGGGGGCGCGAACACTGAAGCTTTCTTT.

The rearrangement joins TRBV15 to TRBJ2-1; weak D call: TRBD1 (6 bases). Deletions cut 2 bases from V and 2 bases from J, with 10 bases between. Germline V CDR1 and CDR2: LNHNV, YYDKDF (reference sequence). The CDR3 has 15 residues. The CDR3 is CATSRRQETYNEQFF. The CDR3, as DNA: TGTGCCACCAGCAGACGACAGGAGACCTACAATGAGCAGTTCTTC.

This clonotype was recorded a few times. This chain links TRBV27 with TRBJ2-5; tentative D call: TRBD1 (5 bases). Germline CDR1 reads MNHEY; CDR2 reads SMNVEV (reference sequence). The CDR3 is 13 residues long. Trimming pared 7 bases from V and 5 bases from J, leaving 14 bases between. The CDR3 coding sequence is TGTGCCAGCAAGGGTGGCAGACAGGAGACCCAGTACTTC. It codes for CASKGGRQETQYF.

On this clonotype: Being one base from a much bigger clone, this may be a read error. The chain carries TRBV11-2 and TRBJ1-4; a weak D match, TRBD1 (5 bases). Germline CDR1 SGHAT, CDR2 FQNNGV. Trimming left V 6 bases short and J 0 bases short, with 8 bases between. CDR3 length: 14 amino acids. CDR3 in amino acids: CASSRTPTNEKLFF. The CDR3 nucleotides read TGTGCCAGCAGTCGGACACCAACTAATGAAAAACTGTTTTTT.

The chain joins TRBV29-1 to TRBJ1-1; tentatively, D is TRBD1 (5 bases). The CDR3 has 13 residues. With 6 bases removed from V and 4 bases from J, the gap between germline ends came to 15 bases. CDR1 and CDR2 from the germline V gene are SQVTM and ANQGSEA. As DNA, the CDR3 is TGCAGCGTCTCTGAAGGGGCGAGCACTGAAGCTTTCTTT. This sequence encodes CSVSEGASTEAFF.

The V gene is TRBV20-1, the J gene TRBJ2-7; maybe TRBD2 (7 bases). This CDR3 is 13 amino acids long. Germline V gene lookup returns CDR1 DFQATT and CDR2 SNEGSKA (reference sequence). Trimming took off 4 bases at V and 4 bases at J, with 14 bases between the two ends. The chain's CDR3 is CSAKGGGSYEQYV. CDR3 nucleotide sequence: TGCAGTGCTAAGGGGGGGGGTTCTTACGAGCAGTACGTC.